This T cell receptor (beta chain) was sequenced for a study of Graves' ophthalmopathy and Graves' hyperthyroidism (dated by TCRdb to the late 2010s). Looking at the study overall: Peripheral blood was collected at initial diagnosis, prior to any treatment. The study used TCR beta repertoire signatures to distinguish Graves' ophthalmopathy from Graves' hyperthyroidism and to predict progression to ophthalmopathy. After sampling, hyperthyroidism patients received methimazole starting at 30 mg daily, and ophthalmopathy patients received high-dose intravenous methylprednisolone. T-cell repertoires of thyroid tissue and blood were compared in about six hyperthyroidism patients. To explore V-J signatures distinguishing ophthalmopathy from hyperthyroidism, a discovery set of around 100 patients (about 44 ophthalmopathy, 55 to 60 stable hyperthyroidism) was enrolled. The 85 to 100 discovery patients were randomly split 7:3 into training and test sets. For independent validation, a separate cohort was made up of 18 to 20 hyperthyroidism patients plus 17 patients who later progressed from hyperthyroidism to ophthalmopathy. In total, approximately 130 blood samples were TCR-sequenced: some 43 ophthalmopathy, some 72 hyperthyroidism and 17 hyperthyroidism-to-ophthalmopathy patients.

Ophthalmopathy patients had moderately to severely active disease, Clinical Activity Score of at least 3, NOSPECS grade of at least 4, and disease duration under 3 months. Patients were excluded if they had other autoimmune diseases, uncontrolled infections, pregnancy or lactation. Diagnosis relied on clinical symptoms, serum thyroxine, TRAb, thyroid ultrasound and orbital computed tomography. Ficoll-Paque density gradient centrifugation was used to isolate PBMCs from approximately 11 ml of fresh peripheral blood. Trizol reagent was used to extract the total RNA, and its quality was then checked on an Agilent 2100 Bioanalyzer. The trim is 4 bases for V and 1 base for J, with a gap of 10 bases between the germline ends. CDR1 and CDR2 are read off the germline V gene as MNHEY and SVGAGI. From the cysteine up to the phenylalanine, the CDR3 has a length of 14 residues. The only DNA kept is the CDR3, 42 bases in frame from the first base.

TCR beta CDR3 regions were amplified from RNA transcripts for repertoire sequencing. The first round was an RT-PCR using HTBI primers with the Qiagen OneStep RT-PCR kit, and this first round was followed by a second-round multiplex PCR, then size selection and purification. Libraries were sequenced paired-end with 100 bp reads on an Illumina HiSeq2000. The published analysis was carried out like this. Reads were processed with SOAPnuke, discarding reads with adapters, uncalled bases, mean Phred below 15, or no exact constant-primer or identifier match. High-quality paired reads were merged with COPE v1.2.5. Unique nucleotide sequences were defined as clonotypes and aligned to IMGT TRB V, D and J references using MiTCR v1.1. The analysis was limited to V-J combinations with a frequency above 0.0001, which together covered more than 98% of repertoires. For each V-J combination, a TCR clonal expansion and chaos score was defined as F50 clonal expansion divided by the chaos observed in the TCRdist matrix. Features were reduced by Welch's t-statistics and random forest to over ten V-J combinations, which fed a naive Bayes classifier. Thyroid-blood repertoire similarity was quantified with the Morisita-Horn index. TCRdb reprocessing: public reads trimmed at Q25 with fastp, clones called with MiXCR, in-frame beta chains kept. A single entry per CDR3 protein holds the most common genes and DNA from its merged rows. TCRdb, not the authors, supplied the V and J calls. The sample data list 360,000 or so distinct CDR3 sequences, and about a sixth of these were observed just once. The top ten constitute more than 1.5% of the sample.

On the study overall, not on this receptor specifically: Sample size was not statistically predetermined, and group allocation was not concealed from the investigators. In validation, the model predicted ophthalmopathy progression with nearly 71% sensitivity and roughly 72% specificity; 12 predicted patients were CT-confirmed with GO in a median of around 6.5 months. Most expanded thyroid clonotypes with frequency above 0.001 were also detected in blood, suggesting blood repertoires may reflect the thyroid immune response. The 13-signature model separated ophthalmopathy from stable hyperthyroidism with approximately 90% sensitivity and about 84% specificity in cross-validation, and 80%/75% in the test set.

This clonotype was detected a few times. Its antigen is currently not known. Base qualities are not provided; no much larger clone lies one nucleotide away. The sequenced material came from peripheral blood. The clonotype comes from a woman under 30 with Graves' ophthalmopathy. Donor details come from another sample of the same person, matched by shared clones. Rearrangement joined TRBV6-5 to TRBJ1-1; no D gene call is confident. The sequenced DNA is TGTGCCAGCAGTTTTGGACGGGCGAACACTGAAGCTTTCTTT. Its coded protein is CASSFGRANTEAFF.